Below, one T cell receptor (beta chain) is given with its context. Per the germline V gene, CDR1 is ENHRY and CDR2 is SYGVKD. The junction had 13 bases not matched to a gene; V was cut back by 7 bases and J by 2 bases. This CDR3 comprises 17 residues. This specimen belongs to a study of blood T cell repertoires in COVID-19. Across the whole study: The United States, Italy and Spain supplied acute and convalescent COVID-19 samples.

Generated by immunoSEQ multiplex PCR, the TCRdb table keeps only in-frame clones and is missing some. The table lists some 380,000 clones, roughly 90% of them singletons. This TCR was recovered from a man younger than 30 with active or convalescent COVID-19. The rearrangement links TRBV10-3 to TRBJ2-7; TRBD2 matches at 11 bases. Specimen: peripheral blood. The CDR3 sequence is CAITPGTSGRGTYEQYF. CDR3 coding DNA: TGTGCCATCACCCCCGGGACTAGCGGCAGAGGAACCTACGAGCAGTACTTC.